This TCR beta chain came from a study of T-cell memory formation after mild COVID-19. Background on the study: Largely, the TCR clusters proved donor specific.

5'RACE primed at constant segments yielded TCR alpha and TCR beta cDNA libraries bearing sample barcodes and UMIs. TCRdb re-called the 5' RACE reads with MiXCR, one entry per CDR3 protein. Of about 270,000 distinct CDR3 sequences listed, approximately 18% are singletons. Germline lookup yields CDR1 SGHRS and CDR2 YFSETQ. The CDR3 has 14 amino acids. After removal of 3 bases from V and 5 bases from J, the junction contained 3 bases not matched to a gene. The specimen was PBMCs or a T cell subset sorted from them (not recorded which). This chain joins TRBV5-1 and TRBJ2-5, with TRBD2 matching 11 bases. The TCR sequence derives from a man younger than 30 who had mild COVID-19 (a few samples of this study predate the infection). Cell type and time point are not known. CDR3 protein: CASSSPSGGETQYF. Written as DNA, the CDR3 is TGCGCCAGCAGCTCACCTAGCGGGGGGGAGACCCAGTACTTC.